The present T cell receptor (beta chain) was sequenced within a study of CD8+CD57+ T cells in acquired aplastic anemia. According to the study, genomic DNA was the template for TCR beta VDJ and CDR3 profiling. TCRdb re-called the reads through MiXCR, storing one row per CDR3 protein. The table lists about 400,000 distinct CDR3 sequences, approximately 70% of them singletons, with 3% to 5% in the top ten. Study findings and constraints: Patients and healthy controls showed no significant CD8+ Simpson's diversity difference. Overlapping CD8+ CDR3 repertoires of patients and controls contained approximately 28 shared sequences.

Details on this clonotype: What it binds is not known. A junction boundary mismatches the germline segment, possibly from a read error.

The CDR3 runs to 14 residues. From germline, CDR1 is WSHSY and CDR2 SAAADI. The sequencing input was sorted CD4+, CD8+, or CD8+CD57+ T cells (not recorded which) from PBMCs. This receptor was identified in a human donor in good health, serving as a control. The chain has TRBV10-2 and TRBJ1-2; D gene uncertain. CDR3 coding DNA: TGTGCCAGTGGTCACAGTACCCAAAACTATGGCTACACCTTC. It is translated as CASGHSTQNYGYTF.